Presented here are 17 T cell receptor beta chains from one specimen sequenced in a study of cytomegalovirus exposure and HLA in healthy donors. It was with 60 Vbeta and 13 Jbeta primers that the PCR ran. Method: immunoSEQ multiplex PCR; TCRdb's copy keeps in-frame clones and lacks some. The repertoire holds around 150,000 clones, with just under 85% as singletons. Sequenced sample: PBMCs. The origin of the receptors is a man younger than 40 in good health and CMV-seropositive.

The chain employs TRBV11-2 and TRBJ2-5; perhaps TRBD2 as D (6 bases). The DNA matches TRBJ2-7 better at its end, which makes the J call doubtful. The CDR3 sequence is 16 residues long. Germline V gene data show CDR1 as SGHAT and CDR2 as FQNNGV. The CDR3 coding sequence is TGTGCCAGCAGCTTAGAGGAGGCGGGGACCACTTCCGAGCAGTACTTC. This codes for CASSLEEAGTTSEQYF.

The V call is TRBV6-1, the J call TRBJ1-2, with TRBD1 matching 9 bases. Trimming at V came to 0 bases and at J to 5 bases, leaving 4 bases not matched to a gene. This CDR3 has 15 residues. From germline, CDR1 is MNHNS and CDR2 SASEGT. CDR3 sequence: CASSEAVTGGYGYTF. CDR3 coding DNA: TGTGCCAGCAGTGAAGCGGTGACAGGGGGATATGGCTACACCTTC.

The chain uses TRBV28 and TRBJ2-2, with D possibly TRBD2 on 6 matching bases. CDR1 is MDHEN, CDR2 SYDVKM, per germline. Trimming left V 3 bases short and J 5 bases short, with 10 bases between. There are 14 residues in the CDR3. The CDR3 nucleotides read TGTGCCAGCAGTTTTTGGGAGGAAACCGGGGAGCTGTTTTTT. This encodes CASSFWEETGELFF.

This chain joins TRBV9 and TRBJ2-1; 9 bases map to TRBD1. The CDR3 totals 14 residues. Per the germline V gene, CDR1 is SGDLS and CDR2 is YYNGEE. Unmatched junction bases numbered 5, after V lost 3 bases and J lost 7 bases. This chain's CDR3 is CASSDGQGTNEQFF. The CDR3 nucleotides are TGTGCCAGCAGCGACGGACAGGGGACGAATGAGCAGTTCTTC.

J is TRBJ1-2 and V is TRBV27, with a weak D call TRBD1 (6 bases). Germline CDR1 is MNHEY and CDR2 is SMNVEV (reference sequence). V gave up 5 bases and J gave up 3 bases, with 13 bases separating them. This CDR3 contains 14 residues. In DNA form, the CDR3 reads TGTGCCAGCAGTCCCACCCGGACAGACTATGGCTACACCTTC. Translating it yields CASSPTRTDYGYTF.

A few counts support this clone. The CDR3 DNA reads TGTGCCAGTAGTATTGGCGGGATCGAGCAGTACTTC. This codes for CASSIGGIEQYF. The rearrangement uses TRBV19 and TRBJ2-7; D perhaps matches TRBD2 (6 bases). The CDR3 length is 12 residues. V was trimmed by 3 bases and J by 6 bases, leaving 9 bases between them. The V gene's germline CDR1 is LNHDA and CDR2 SQIVND (reference sequence).

The V call is TRBV7-2, the J call TRBJ2-3, with 9 positions matching TRBD2. Unmatched junction bases numbered 4, after V lost 1 base and J lost 2 bases. The CDR3 has 16 amino acids. From germline, CDR1 is SGHTA and CDR2 FQGNSA. CDR3 residues: CASSLGAGGPTDTQYF. The CDR3 DNA reads as TGTGCCAGCAGCTTAGGAGCGGGGGGCCCCACAGATACGCAGTATTTT.

CDR3 in amino acids: CASSESDEQYF. The CDR3 DNA sequence: TGTGCCAGCAGTGAATCAGACGAGCAGTACTTC. This sequence joins TRBV25-1 and TRBJ2-7; no firm D call. Trimming cost V 1 base and J 5 bases, with 3 bases left between them. CDR1 and CDR2 (germline): MGHDK, SYGVNS. The CDR3 contains 11 residues.

V usage is TRBV10-3 and J usage is TRBJ2-3; 10 bases are a match to TRBD1. After removal of 6 bases from V and 4 bases from J, the junction contained 7 bases not matched to a gene. The CDR3 contains 15 residues. Germline V CDR1 and CDR2: ENHRY, SYGVKD. CDR3 coding DNA: TGTGCCATCAGGGGGACAGGGGAAGGGGCAGATACGCAGTATTTT. It encodes CAIRGTGEGADTQYF.

CDR3 DNA sequence: TGTGCCAGCAGCTTGGGGGTGGCCAGGGGGGATGGCTACACCTTC. This translates into CASSLGVARGDGYTF. The chain couples TRBV5-4 to TRBJ1-2, with 7 bases that match TRBD1. The CDR3 is made up of 15 amino acids. CDR1 and CDR2 (germline): SGHNT, YYREEE (reference sequence). V lost 0 bases, J lost 6 bases, and 8 bases stayed unmatched. The full variable domain, its missing parts supplied by reference TRBV5-4 and TRBJ1-2, is ETGVTQSPTHLIKTRGQQVTLRCSSQSGHNTVSWYQQALGQGPQFIFQYYREEENGRGNFPPRFSGLQFPNYSSELNVNALELDDSALYLCASSLGVARGDGYTFGSGTRLTVV.

The rearrangement joins TRBV27 to TRBJ1-1; D is perhaps TRBD1 (6 bases). CDR1 is MNHEY, CDR2 SMNVEV, per germline (reference sequence). The CDR3 has 14 amino acids. V lost 7 bases to trimming and J lost 4 bases, with 16 bases between them. CDR3 region: CASNEFQGTTEAFF. CDR3 bases: TGTGCCAGCAACGAATTTCAGGGGACCACTGAAGCTTTCTTT.

The chain combines TRBV28 with TRBJ1-1, with a weak D call TRBD1 (6 bases). The CDR3 extends over 14 amino acids. V was clipped by 5 bases and J by 6 bases, with 16 bases between them. Germline V gene sequence: CDR1 MDHEN, CDR2 SYDVKM. CDR3 nucleotides: TGTGCCAGCAGTCCTGTTAACAGGGCCTCTGAAGCTTTCTTT. Protein: CASSPVNRASEAFF. Using reference TRBV28 and TRBJ1-1 for the parts outside the CDR3, the full variable domain is DVKVTQSSRYLVKRTGEKVFLECVQDMDHENMFWYRQDPGLGLRLIYFSYDVKMKEKGDIPEGYSVSREKKERFSLILESASTNQTSMYLCASSPVNRASEAFFGQGTRLTVV.

This clone was seen more than once but under ten times. Other DNA sequences within the sample encode an identical CDR3. This chain links TRBV7-9 with TRBJ2-7; D ambiguous. Germline V CDR1 and CDR2: SEHNR, FQNEAQ (reference sequence). The CDR3 length is 12 residues. The V end was cut by 5 bases, the J end by 0 bases, with 5 bases between. The CDR3 DNA reads TGTGCCAGCAGCCCGGGCTCCTACGAGCAGTACTTC. Protein: CASSPGSYEQYF. Supplemented by reference TRBV7-9 and TRBJ2-7, the full variable domain reads DTGVSQNPRHKITKRGQNVTFRCDPISEHNRLYWYRQTLGQGPEFLTYFQNEAQLEKSRLLSDRFSAERPKGSFSTLEIQRTEQGDSAMYLCASSPGSYEQYFGPGTRLTVT.

V usage is TRBV28 and J usage is TRBJ2-1; 13 nucleotides line up with TRBD2. The J segment lost 4 bases and the V segment lost 9 bases, leaving 6 bases of the junction unmatched. The germline gives CDR1 MDHEN, CDR2 SYDVKM. This CDR3 is built from 15 residues. CDR3 coding DNA: TGTGCCAGTCACGGACTAGCGGGGGTATACAATGAGCAGTTCTTC. The encoded protein is CASHGLAGVYNEQFF.

Note on this clone: A read error may account for a junction end that differs from germline. The chain has TRBV7-9 and TRBJ1-2, with 7 bases lining up with TRBD1. The CDR3 consists of 13 residues. CDR1 and CDR2 (germline): SEHNR, FQNEAQ (reference sequence). CDR3 loop: CSSSLGGGYGYTF. CDR3 coding DNA: TGTTCCAGCAGCTTAGGGGGCGGTTATGGCTACACCTTC.

V and J are TRBV28 and TRBJ2-7; possibly TRBD2 for D (6 bases). V lost 4 bases and J 2 bases, leaving 15 bases between the germline ends. Germline lookup yields CDR1 MDHEN and CDR2 SYDVKM. The CDR3 contains 15 residues. CDR3 in amino acids: CASSSPNRGTYEQYF. For the CDR3, the DNA is TGTGCCAGCAGTTCCCCCAATCGGGGGACCTACGAGCAGTACTTC.

This clone was observed a few times. The chain links TRBV6-6 to TRBJ2-7; D is possibly TRBD1 (7 bases). Deletions cut 5 bases from V and 4 bases from J, with 12 bases between. This CDR3 has 13 residues. Germline V gene data show CDR1 as MNHNY and CDR2 as SVGAGI (reference sequence). In DNA, the CDR3 is TGTGCCAGCAGTGCGGGACAGAGGTACGAGCAGTACTTC. Amino acid sequence: CASSAGQRYEQYF.